A single sample is the source of the 30 T cell receptor beta chains below, sequenced in a study of blood T cell repertoires in COVID-19. TCRdb's copy holds only in-frame clones and misses some; the assay was immunoSEQ multiplex PCR. The sample shows over 200,000 clones, less than 85% of them seen only once. Input material: PBMCs or T cells enriched from blood (not recorded which). Receptors originate from a man aged 55 to 69 who had recovered from COVID-19.

This clone has a handful of counts. The gene calls are TRBV7-6 and TRBJ2-7, with D perhaps TRBD2 (5 bases). Trimming left V 5 bases short and J 4 bases short, with 15 bases between. The germline gives CDR1 SGHVS, CDR2 FNYEAQ. The CDR3 is 14 residues long. The CDR3 protein is CASSPPRRAYEQYF. DNA of the CDR3: TGTGCCAGCAGCCCACCCCGGCGGGCTTACGAGCAGTACTTC.

This chain connects TRBV7-2 to TRBJ1-2; TRBD1 matches 9 bases. The ends lost 0 bases at V and 4 bases at J; junction bases unmatched: 3. Per the germline V gene, CDR1 is SGHTA and CDR2 is FQGNSA. The CDR3 contains 15 residues. CDR3 residues: CASSLAGTGTYGYTF. The CDR3 region has the DNA TGTGCCAGCAGCTTAGCCGGGACAGGGACCTATGGCTACACCTTC.

J is TRBJ2-5 and V is TRBV3-1 (or the pseudogene TRBV3-2); D may be TRBD2 (6 bases). This CDR3 has 13 residues. Germline V gene sequence: CDR1 LGHDT, CDR2 YNNKEL (reference sequence). V was shortened by 0 bases and J by 7 bases, with 9 bases between the two germline ends. CDR3: CASSQERRGTQYF. The CDR3, as DNA: TGTGCCAGCAGCCAAGAGAGGCGGGGGACCCAGTACTTC.

The rearrangement links TRBV25-1 to TRBJ2-3; D gene ambiguous. There are 13 residues in the CDR3. With 7 bases removed from V and 2 bases from J, the gap between germline ends came to 10 bases. From germline, CDR1 is MGHDK and CDR2 SYGVNS. The CDR3 loop is CASTHPYTDTQYF. CDR3 sequence (DNA): TGTGCCAGCACACACCCGTACACAGATACGCAGTATTTT.

The chain employs TRBV7-2 and TRBJ2-2, with TRBD1 matching over 9 bases. This CDR3 is 16 amino acids long. Trimming took 7 bases from V and 3 from J; bases not matched to a gene: 9. Germline loops: CDR1 SGHTA, CDR2 FQGNSA. The CDR3 DNA sequence: TGTGCCAGCACATCACGGTGGACAGGGGACACCGGGGAGCTGTTTTTT. This gives the protein CASTSRWTGDTGELFF.

The chain is built from TRBV5-6 and TRBJ1-2; D call uncertain. The ends were cut back, 1 base at V and 2 bases at J, with 9 bases in the middle. Germline CDR1 is SGHDT and CDR2 is YYEEEE. The CDR3 runs 14 residues. In DNA, the CDR3 is TGTGCCAGCAGCTTGCGGGGTCTAAACTATGGCTACACCTTC. Amino acid sequence: CASSLRGLNYGYTF.

The sample holds one count of this clone. The gene calls are TRBV24-1 and TRBJ2-1; TRBD1 matches 7 bases. V shed 4 bases, J shed 8 bases, and the junction held 10 bases outside the gene matches. This CDR3 contains 15 residues. In germline, CDR1 is KGHDR, CDR2 SFDVKD. CDR3 sequence reads: CATSEPGQPFDEQFF. The CDR3 DNA follows: TGTGCCACCAGTGAGCCGGGACAGCCCTTCGATGAGCAGTTCTTC.

This clone was counted a single time. This chain uses TRBV4-2 with TRBJ1-2, with D unresolved. Germline-derived CDR1 and CDR2 are LGHNA and YNFKEQ. The CDR3 spans 13 residues. Trimming removed 4 bases from V and 6 bases from J, with 12 bases in between. CDR3 nucleotides: TGTGCCAGCAGCCCTGGACTTCTGGATGGCTACACCTTC. Amino acids: CASSPGLLDGYTF.

This chain uses TRBV3-1 (or the pseudogene TRBV3-2) with TRBJ1-2; D unclear. CDR3 length: 14 amino acids. Germline-derived CDR1 and CDR2 are LGHDT and YNNKEL (reference sequence). V lost 6 bases to trimming and J lost 4 bases, with 15 bases between them. CDR3 nucleotide sequence: TGTGCCAGCAGTTGGGCACCTAATTCCTATGGCTACACCTTC. It codes for CASSWAPNSYGYTF.

This clone was recorded a few times. The rearrangement uses TRBV4-2 and TRBJ1-2, with a tentative D call TRBD1 (5 bases). Looked up from germline, CDR1 is LGHNA and CDR2 is YNFKEQ. The V and J ends lost 1 base and 2 bases respectively, with 5 bases between them. CDR3 length equals 13 residues. The CDR3 sequence is CASSQGGNYGYTF. CDR3 sequence (DNA): TGTGCCAGCAGCCAAGGGGGCAACTATGGCTACACCTTC.

The chain couples TRBV28 to TRBJ1-5; D uncertain. Germline-derived CDR1 and CDR2 are MDHEN and SYDVKM. The CDR3 totals 12 residues. The ends were cut back, 2 bases at V and 10 bases at J, with 9 bases in the middle. The CDR3: CASSLASGPQHF. As DNA, the CDR3 is TGTGCCAGCAGTTTAGCCTCGGGACCCCAGCATTTT.

The chain carries TRBV3-1 (or the pseudogene TRBV3-2) and TRBJ1-3; TRBD1 might be the D (5 bases). The ends were cut back, 2 bases at V and 4 bases at J, with 12 bases in the middle. From germline, CDR1 is LGHDT and CDR2 YNNKEL (reference sequence). The CDR3 spans 15 residues. This CDR3 is CASSQHQGSGNTIYF. The CDR3 DNA reads as TGTGCCAGCAGCCAACATCAGGGTTCCGGAAACACCATATATTTT.

The CDR3 loop is CATSDTTGVNTGELFF. CDR3 coding DNA: TGTGCCACCAGTGATACGACAGGGGTAAACACCGGGGAGCTGTTTTTT. V gene TRBV24-1 combines with J gene TRBJ2-2; TRBD1 agrees at 8 bases. This CDR3 is built from 16 residues. V was clipped by 3 bases and J by 2 bases; unmatched bases: 4. The V gene's germline CDR1 is KGHDR and CDR2 SFDVKD.

The chain combines TRBV7-8 with TRBJ1-1; D is perhaps TRBD1 (5 bases). Trimming left V 4 bases short and J 1 base short, with 13 bases between. CDR3 size: 15 residues. The germline V gene encodes CDR1 SGHVS and CDR2 FQNEAQ. CDR3 sequence (DNA): TGTGCCAGCAGCTCACAGGTCCGAGGGAACACTGAAGCTTTCTTT. Translating gives CASSSQVRGNTEAFF.

The V call is TRBV5-1, the J call TRBJ2-3; 11 positions agree with TRBD2. After removal of 2 bases from V and 2 bases from J, the junction contained 4 bases not matched to a gene. CDR3 size: 16 residues. The germline V gene has CDR1 SGHRS and CDR2 YFSETQ. The CDR3, as DNA: TGCGCCAGCAGCTTTGAACTAGCGGGGGCCACAGATACGCAGTATTTT. It yields the protein CASSFELAGATDTQYF. The entire variable domain, with the rest obtained from reference TRBV5-1 and TRBJ2-3, is as follows: KAGVTQTPRYLIKTRGQQVTLSCSPISGHRSVSWYQQTPGQGLQFLFEYFSETQRNKGNFPGRFSGRQFSNSRSEMNVSTLELGDSALYLCASSFELAGATDTQYFGPGTRLTVL.

This chain uses TRBV6-5 with TRBJ2-5, with 9 bases fitting TRBD2. The CDR3 runs to 13 residues. The V gene's germline CDR1 is MNHEY and CDR2 SVGAGI. Unmatched junction bases numbered 4, after V lost 6 bases and J lost 5 bases. CDR3 bases: TGTGCCAGCAGAAGGACTAGCGCGGAGACCCAGTACTTC. It codes for CASRRTSAETQYF.

V is TRBV4-3 and J is TRBJ1-4; 9 bases are shared with TRBD1. Trimming took 6 bases from V and 8 from J; bases not matched to a gene: 7. Germline V gene data show CDR1 as LGHNA and CDR2 as YSLEER. The CDR3 totals 14 residues. The CDR3 DNA follows: TGCGCCAGCAGACCGGACAGGGGTCGCGAAAAACTGTTTTTT. It is translated as CASRPDRGREKLFF.

This chain joins TRBV4-2 and TRBJ1-2; 8 bases agree with TRBD1. The CDR3 consists of 18 residues. CDR1 and CDR2 from the germline V gene are LGHNA and YNFKEQ. Trimming removed 1 base from V and 3 bases from J; junction bases left unmatched: 13. The CDR3 nucleotides are TGTGCCAGCAGCCAAGTAGCTGGACAGGGCTCGGCGTACTATGGCTACACCTTC. Its translation: CASSQVAGQGSAYYGYTF.

V usage is TRBV4-3 and J usage is TRBJ1-2; D is unclear. V lost 3 bases to trimming and J lost 3 bases, with 8 bases between them. The CDR3 runs to 13 residues. Looked up from germline, CDR1 is LGHNA and CDR2 is YSLEER. The CDR3 reads CASSQSRDYGYTF. CDR3 coding DNA: TGCGCCAGCAGCCAGTCGAGGGACTATGGCTACACCTTC.

This clone was found a few times. The rearrangement joins TRBV27 to TRBJ2-7; D might be TRBD1 (5 bases). The CDR3 consists of 18 residues. V was trimmed by 5 bases and J by 0 bases, leaving 23 bases between them. The germline CDR1 and CDR2 sequences are MNHEY and SMNVEV (reference sequence). The CDR3: CASSPRTTGPYLSYEQYF. The CDR3 nucleotides are TGTGCCAGCAGTCCCCGGACAACAGGCCCGTATCTCTCCTACGAGCAGTACTTC.

The chain joins TRBV19 to TRBJ1-2; D unclear. Trimming took off 4 bases at V and 4 bases at J, with 13 bases between the two ends. This CDR3 has 14 amino acids. The germline V gene encodes CDR1 LNHDA and CDR2 SQIVND (reference sequence). CDR3 in DNA: TGTGCCAGTAGTAAGGAGCCGAATACCTATGGCTACACCTTC. Translating gives CASSKEPNTYGYTF.

This clone has a single count. The CDR3 protein is CSAVEGRNTGELFF. The CDR3 nucleotides read TGCAGCGCCGTGGAGGGGAGGAACACCGGGGAGCTGTTTTTT. V and J are TRBV29-1 and TRBJ2-2; a possible D gene is TRBD2 (6 bases). Trimming took off 7 bases at V and 1 base at J, with 13 bases between the two ends. This CDR3 is built from 14 residues. CDR1 is SQVTM, CDR2 ANQGSEA, per germline.

V usage is TRBV2 and J usage is TRBJ2-7, with 10 bases matching TRBD2. Per germline, CDR1 SNHLY and CDR2 FYNNEI. The CDR3 loop spans 15 amino acids. Trimming removed 1 base from V and 7 bases from J; junction bases left unmatched: 7. The CDR3 coding sequence is TGTGCCAGCAGTGAAGGGCTAGCGGGGGCCTTTGAGCAGTACTTC. This codes for CASSEGLAGAFEQYF.

This clone came up once. The CDR3 DNA reads as TGTGCCAGCAGTTTATCGATTCCCATGCAGGGATACGCAGATACGCAGTATTTT. This sequence encodes CASSLSIPMQGYADTQYF. The chain employs TRBV27 and TRBJ2-3; tentative D call: TRBD1 (5 bases). CDR3 length: 18 residues. Deletions cut 0 bases from V and 4 bases from J, with 20 bases between. The V gene's germline CDR1 is MNHEY and CDR2 SMNVEV (reference sequence).

The chain is built from TRBV7-2 and TRBJ1-3; D perhaps matches TRBD1 (6 bases). CDR1 is SGHTA, CDR2 FQGNSA, per germline. V was cut by 5 bases and J by 1 base, with 12 bases left in between. The CDR3 sequence is 15 residues long. The CDR3 bases are TGTGCCAGCAGCCGTCCAGGGGCTTCTGGAAACACCATATATTTT. As protein: CASSRPGASGNTIYF.

The V and J genes are TRBV2 and TRBJ1-4; possible D gene TRBD1, 5 bases. This CDR3 has 16 residues. V gave up 4 bases and J gave up 0 bases, with 12 bases separating them. CDR1 is SNHLY, CDR2 FYNNEI, per germline. Here the CDR3 reads CASSGGRAATNEKLFF. CDR3 DNA sequence: TGTGCCAGCAGTGGGGGCAGAGCTGCAACTAATGAAAAACTGTTTTTT.

V usage is TRBV12-3 or TRBV12-4 and J usage is TRBJ1-5; D remains unclear. The CDR3 has 13 amino acids. The ends were cut back, 6 bases at V and 1 base at J, with 7 bases in the middle. In nucleotides, the CDR3 is TGTGCCAGCAGGCCCGGGAGCAATCAGCCCCAGCATTTT. It yields the protein CASRPGSNQPQHF.

This clone was seen more than once but under ten times. The chain recombines TRBV5-1 with TRBJ2-1, with 8 positions matching TRBD1. Unmatched junction bases numbered 16, after V lost 5 bases and J lost 6 bases. This CDR3 spans 17 amino acids. Germline CDR1 is SGHRS and CDR2 is YFSETQ. CDR3 nucleotides: TGCGCCAGCAGACGCGACAGGGGCATCGCCAGAGGCAATGAGCAGTTCTTC. Amino acid sequence: CASRRDRGIARGNEQFF.

This chain connects TRBV2 to TRBJ1-4; D is unclear. Germline-derived CDR1 and CDR2 are SNHLY and FYNNEI. V was cut by 3 bases and J by 7 bases, with 12 bases left in between. This CDR3 has 14 residues. CDR3 region: CASSEVRGGEKLFF. The CDR3 DNA reads TGTGCCAGCAGTGAGGTCCGGGGTGGTGAAAAACTGTTTTTT.

The genes are TRBV18 and TRBJ1-1; a weak D match, TRBD1 (5 bases). Per germline, CDR1 KGHSH and CDR2 LQKENI. Trimming shortened V by 3 bases and J by 8 bases, and 7 bases separated the two germline ends. The CDR3 has 11 amino acids. This CDR3 is CASSPGLEAFF. DNA for the CDR3: TGTGCCAGCTCACCGGGGCTGGAAGCTTTCTTT.